This T cell receptor beta chain was sequenced for a study of T cells after yellow fever vaccination. Study-wide findings and caveats: Overlap between CD4 and CD8 compartments was detected for a small share of clonotypes. Primary-vaccination clones mostly resurfaced post-booster (roughly 97% CD4, 75% to 90% CD8).

As regards this clonotype: Its specificity is not known.

Germline loops: CDR1 MNHEY, CDR2 SVGAGI. The CDR3 contains 16 residues. The germline V and J ends were trimmed by 0 bases and 0 bases, with 6 bases remaining between them. The study made its TCR cDNA through 5'RACE template switching. That step introduced a universal primer site along with UMIs. From the 5' RACE reads, TCRdb called clonotypes with MiXCR, one entry per CDR3 protein. The table has some 500,000 distinct CDR3 sequences, 13% seen once. The chain is built from TRBV6-5 and TRBJ2-6, with D hard to call. Here the sequenced sample was PBMCs, taken on the day of the yellow fever booster vaccination. The source is a man aged 25 to 40 who received the YFV17D yellow fever vaccine. As DNA, the CDR3 is TGTGCCAGCAGTTACTCGTGGGGCTCTGGGGCCAACGTCCTGACTTTC. It encodes CASSYSWGSGANVLTF.